Each of the 20 T cell receptor beta chains below was sequenced from the same sample in a study of T cell changes during pregnancy in multiple sclerosis. TCRdb's table, derived via immunoSEQ multiplex PCR, lists solely in-frame clones and lacks some. The sample includes some 80,000 clones, 90% to 95% seen only once; the top ten take 0.85% to 1.2%. The sample in question was peripheral blood, obtained in the second trimester of pregnancy. These receptors were taken from a female donor with multiple sclerosis, enrolled in a pregnancy study.

V gene TRBV6-1 combines with J gene TRBJ2-7, with D possibly being TRBD1 (5 bases). In germline, CDR1 is MNHNS, CDR2 SASEGT. CDR3 length equals 12 residues. Between the trimmed V and J ends, which lost 1 base and 7 bases, there was a span of 8 bases. CDR3 coding DNA: TGTGCCAGCAGTGAAGGGTGGACAGAGCAGTACTTC. Translated: CASSEGWTEQYF.

The rearrangement joins TRBV5-5 to TRBJ2-3, with 14 bases identical to TRBD2. The CDR3 totals 20 residues. Germline CDR1 SGHKS, CDR2 YYEKEE (reference sequence). Trimming cost V 4 bases and J 1 base; bases outside gene matches: 14. The CDR3 reads CASSLGTSGSSIWGTDTQYF. The DNA for the CDR3 is TGTGCCAGCAGCCTAGGGACTAGCGGGAGCTCTATTTGGGGCACAGATACGCAGTATTTT.

This chain uses TRBV11-2 with TRBJ1-5; possibly TRBD1 for D (6 bases). The CDR3 sequence is 13 residues long. Trimming took 1 base from V and 7 from J, leaving 8 bases between them. CDR1 SGHAT and CDR2 FQNNGV come from the germline V gene. In DNA form, the CDR3 reads TGTGCCAGCAGCTTAGCAGGGGACCAGCCCCAGCATTTT. It encodes CASSLAGDQPQHF.

The chain carries TRBV5-5 and TRBJ1-1; TRBD1 is a possible D gene (6 bases). V gave up 4 bases and J gave up 1 base, with 11 bases separating them. The CDR3 spans 14 residues. Per the germline V gene, CDR1 is SGHKS and CDR2 is YYEKEE (reference sequence). The CDR3 nucleotides are TGTGCCAGCAGCCCCCGACAGGAGAACACTGAAGCTTTCTTT. As protein: CASSPRQENTEAFF.

This clone was observed a single time. The V gene is TRBV19, the J gene TRBJ1-1, with 7 positions matching TRBD1. CDR1 is LNHDA, CDR2 SQIVND, per germline (reference sequence). V lost 8 bases to trimming and J lost 1 base; unmatched junction nucleotides: 7. CDR3 length equals 14 residues. CDR3 protein: CASSLGTANTEAFF. The CDR3 nucleotides are TGTGCCAGTTCCCTCGGGACAGCGAACACTGAAGCTTTCTTT.

This chain uses TRBV7-8 with TRBJ2-2, with TRBD2 matching 7 bases. V was clipped by 5 bases and J by 8 bases; unmatched bases: 11. The CDR3 consists of 15 residues. Looked up from germline, CDR1 is SGHVS and CDR2 is FQNEAQ. This chain's CDR3 is CASSLSTSKIGELFF. For the CDR3, the DNA is TGTGCCAGCAGCCTCTCGACTAGCAAGATTGGGGAGCTGTTTTTT.

This rearrangement joins TRBV6-1 to TRBJ1-2; a possible D gene is TRBD1 (5 bases). Trimming removed 0 bases at V and 8 bases at J, with 13 bases between. The CDR3 runs 14 residues. Per the germline V gene, CDR1 is MNHNS and CDR2 is SASEGT. The CDR3 region is CASSEAGRVRGYTF. The DNA of the CDR3 is TGTGCCAGCAGTGAAGCGGGCAGGGTGAGAGGCTACACCTTC.

The CDR3 spells CASSLPGRGSTLNEQFF. CDR3 in DNA: TGTGCCAGCAGCCTCCCTGGGCGCGGGAGCACCCTAAATGAGCAGTTCTTC. The chain uses TRBV7-8 and TRBJ2-1, with 7 bases identical to TRBD2. Germline CDR1 SGHVS, CDR2 FQNEAQ. The CDR3 has 17 residues. The V segment lost 5 bases and the J segment 7 bases; nucleotides outside the gene matches: 17.

The chain has TRBV7-9 and TRBJ1-1, with D maybe TRBD1 (6 bases). The V and J ends lost 8 bases and 5 bases respectively, with 12 bases between them. The CDR3 runs to 12 residues. Germline V gene lookup returns CDR1 SEHNR and CDR2 FQNEAQ (reference sequence). CDR3: CASEGEGTEAFF. CDR3 DNA sequence: TGTGCCAGCGAGGGGGAGGGGACTGAAGCTTTCTTT.

The V call is TRBV9, the J call TRBJ2-3; D might be TRBD2 (6 bases). V gave up 5 bases and J gave up 9 bases, with 13 bases separating them. CDR3 size: 12 residues. The germline V gene encodes CDR1 SGDLS and CDR2 YYNGEE. CDR3 loop: CASSGGRSTQYF. DNA of the CDR3: TGTGCCAGCAGTGGTGGGAGGAGCACGCAGTATTTT.

The chain has TRBV5-4 and TRBJ2-7; TRBD2 agrees at 9 bases. In germline, CDR1 is SGHNT, CDR2 YYREEE (reference sequence). V shed 3 bases and J 6 bases; nucleotides not matched to a gene: 1. This CDR3 contains 12 residues. CDR3 nucleotides: TGTGCCAGCAGCTGGACTAGCGCCGAGCAGTACTTC. This translates into CASSWTSAEQYF.

The rearrangement links TRBV6-1 to TRBJ1-1; perhaps TRBD1 as D (5 bases). The CDR3 loop spans 15 amino acids. V was cut by 3 bases and J by 5 bases, with 16 bases left in between. Germline-derived CDR1 and CDR2 are MNHNS and SASEGT. CDR3 in amino acids: CASSDPPSGRTEAFF. The CDR3, as DNA: TGTGCCAGCAGTGACCCACCCTCAGGGCGGACTGAAGCTTTCTTT.

The chain combines TRBV7-8 with TRBJ2-7, with 9 bases that match TRBD2. The length of the CDR3 is 15 residues. Trimming cost V 5 bases and J 1 base; bases outside gene matches: 6. Per germline, CDR1 SGHVS and CDR2 FQNEAQ. This CDR3 reads CASSPGLAWSYEQYF. The CDR3 DNA reads TGTGCCAGCAGCCCCGGACTAGCGTGGTCCTACGAGCAGTACTTC. Variable domain in full (rest from reference TRBV7-8 and TRBJ2-7): GAGVSQSPRYKVAKRGQDVALRCDPISGHVSLFWYQQALGQGPEFLTYFQNEAQLDKSGLPSDRFFAERPEGSVSTLKIQRTQQEDSAVYLCASSPGLAWSYEQYFGPGTRLTVT.

CDR3 bases: TGTGCCAGCAGCCCGTACCGGGGGGGTAACTATGGCTACACCTTC. It yields the protein CASSPYRGGNYGYTF. The chain uses TRBV7-9 and TRBJ1-2; D is perhaps TRBD1 (5 bases). The germline V and J ends were trimmed by 5 bases and 1 base, with 14 bases remaining between them. Germline CDR1 and CDR2: SEHNR and FQNEAQ (reference sequence). The CDR3 has 15 amino acids. The full variable domain, completed using reference TRBV7-9 and TRBJ1-2, is DTGVSQNPRHKITKRGQNVTFRCDPISEHNRLYWYRQTLGQGPEFLTYFQNEAQLEKSRLLSDRFSAERPKGSFSTLEIQRTEQGDSAMYLCASSPYRGGNYGYTFGSGTRLTVV.

J is TRBJ2-6 and V is TRBV11-2; D unclear. CDR1 is SGHAT, CDR2 FQNNGV, per germline. V was pared by 1 base and J by 1 base, with 8 bases between. The CDR3 is made up of 16 amino acids. The CDR3 loop is CASSLGVVSGANVLTF. CDR3 nucleotide sequence: TGTGCCAGCAGCTTAGGAGTAGTTTCTGGGGCCAACGTCCTGACTTTC.

The V and J genes are TRBV10-2 and TRBJ2-3; 9 nucleotides align to TRBD2. Germline V CDR1 and CDR2: WSHSY, SAAADI. The CDR3 is made up of 15 amino acids. The trim removed 5 bases at V and 2 bases at J, leaving 5 bases unmatched. The CDR3 region has the DNA TGCGCCAGCAGTTCGACTAGCGGACTCACAGATACGCAGTATTTT. Translated, it gives CASSSTSGLTDTQYF.

The chain links TRBV7-2 to TRBJ1-1, with D perhaps matching TRBD1 (6 bases). CDR3 size: 18 residues. The germline CDR1 and CDR2 sequences are SGHTA and FQGNSA. The V gene lost 2 bases and the J gene lost 1 base, with 20 bases spanning the gap. The DNA of the CDR3 is TGTGCCAGCAGCTTATCTTGGCGGACAGCACTAGAGAACACTGAAGCTTTCTTT. This translates into CASSLSWRTALENTEAFF.

In this sample, this clone turned up once. V usage is TRBV5-1 and J usage is TRBJ2-7; TRBD1 aligns across 7 bases. Germline trimming cut 4 bases from V and 7 bases from J; bases unmatched to any gene: 8. This CDR3 spans 13 amino acids. CDR1 is SGHRS, CDR2 YFSETQ, per germline. The CDR3 DNA reads TGCGCCAGCAGCCCACGGGACAGTCATGAGCAGTACTTC. As protein: CASSPRDSHEQYF.

The chain combines TRBV29-1 with TRBJ2-2; D call uncertain. V dropped 6 bases and J dropped 6 bases, with 11 bases sitting between them. The CDR3 is made up of 12 amino acids. Germline CDR1 reads SQVTM; CDR2 reads ANQGSEA. CDR3 sequence: CSVPNWSGELFF. Here the CDR3 DNA reads TGCAGCGTCCCCAACTGGTCCGGGGAGCTGTTTTTT.

This chain links TRBV7-2 with TRBJ2-5; D uncertain. CDR1 and CDR2 (germline): SGHTA, FQGNSA. CDR3 length equals 15 residues. Trimming cost V 1 base and J 1 base, with 10 bases left between them. CDR3 residues: CASSLDLPTQETQYF. CDR3 in DNA: TGTGCCAGCAGCTTAGACCTACCTACCCAAGAGACCCAGTACTTC.